The 30 T cell receptor beta chains below come from one sample, sequenced in a study of blood T cell repertoires in COVID-19. Profiling relied on immunoSEQ multiplex PCR, and the TCRdb table lists in-frame clones only, not all of them. The sample lists 150,000 to 200,000 clones, over 80% occurring once. The material sequenced was peripheral blood. The receptors shown here come from a woman aged 80 or over with active or convalescent COVID-19.

V gene TRBV24-1 combines with J gene TRBJ2-3; TRBD2 matches at 12 bases. CDR1 and CDR2 from the germline V gene are KGHDR and SFDVKD. V shed 4 bases and J 6 bases; nucleotides not matched to a gene: 4. CDR3 length: 15 amino acids. The CDR3 loop is CATSDRLAGEDTQYF. CDR3 DNA: TGTGCCACCAGTGACCGACTAGCGGGGGAGGATACGCAGTATTTT.

The gene calls are TRBV30 and TRBJ2-2; perhaps TRBD2 as D (6 bases). Trimming pared 4 bases from V and 4 bases from J, leaving 13 bases between. This CDR3 is built from 14 residues. From germline, CDR1 is GTSNPN and CDR2 SVGIG (reference sequence). The DNA of the CDR3 is TGTGCCTGGAATGTGGGGGGAGGCACCGGGGAGCTGTTTTTT. It translates to CAWNVGGGTGELFF.

The rearrangement uses TRBV19 and TRBJ1-2; TRBD1 matches at 7 bases. Germline V gene lookup returns CDR1 LNHDA and CDR2 SQIVND (reference sequence). CDR3 size: 15 residues. Germline trimming cut 4 bases from V and 4 bases from J; bases unmatched to any gene: 9. The CDR3 protein is CASSTARQGTYGYTF. The CDR3 DNA reads TGTGCCAGTAGTACGGCCCGACAGGGAACCTATGGCTACACCTTC. Full variable domain (outside the CDR3, taken from reference TRBV19 and TRBJ1-2): DGGITQSPKYLFRKEGQNVTLSCEQNLNHDAMYWYRQDPGQGLRLIYYSQIVNDFQKGDIAEGYSVSREKKESFPLTVTSAQKNPTAFYLCASSTARQGTYGYTFGSGTRLTVV.

The CDR3 sequence: CASSPVRSGYTDTQYF. For the CDR3, the DNA is TGCGCCAGCAGCCCAGTTCGGAGTGGCTACACAGATACGCAGTATTTT. The V call is TRBV5-1, the J call TRBJ2-3; no clear D gene. Germline values: CDR1 SGHRS, CDR2 YFSETQ. Trimming pared 4 bases from V and 2 bases from J, leaving 17 bases between. This CDR3 has 16 residues.

V is TRBV19 and J is TRBJ1-5; no definite D call. CDR1 and CDR2 from the germline V gene are LNHDA and SQIVND (reference sequence). The CDR3 is made up of 15 amino acids. The V end lost 0 bases, the J end lost 3 bases, and 9 bases lay between the germline ends. The CDR3 DNA is TGTGCCAGTAGTATAGAGAGGCCCATCAATCAGCCCCAGCATTTT. Its protein product is CASSIERPINQPQHF.

V is TRBV10-3 and J is TRBJ1-5; TRBD1 is a possible D gene (5 bases). The CDR3 consists of 17 residues. Trimming shortened V by 3 bases and J by 0 bases, and 15 bases separated the two germline ends. Germline V gene data show CDR1 as ENHRY and CDR2 as SYGVKD. CDR3 region: CAISDTAGTASNQPQHF. The DNA for the CDR3 is TGTGCCATCAGTGATACGGCGGGGACGGCTAGCAATCAGCCCCAGCATTTT.

This rearrangement joins TRBV27 to TRBJ1-1, with 10 bases matching TRBD1. The V gene's germline CDR1 is MNHEY and CDR2 SMNVEV (reference sequence). The junction had 12 bases not matched to a gene; V was cut back by 6 bases and J by 5 bases. The CDR3 covers 16 residues. The CDR3 DNA reads TGTGCCAGCAGCTCACCGGGACAGGGGTTAGAGACTGAAGCTTTCTTT. It encodes CASSSPGQGLETEAFF.

The chain uses TRBV10-1 and TRBJ1-1, with 7 bases identical to TRBD1. The CDR3 runs to 14 residues. Germline V gives CDR1 WNHNN, CDR2 SYGVQD (reference sequence). Trimming removed 6 bases from V and 0 bases from J; junction bases left unmatched: 4. CDR3: CASSSRGMNTEAFF. CDR3 coding DNA: TGCGCCAGCAGCAGCAGGGGGATGAACACTGAAGCTTTCTTT.

This sequence joins TRBV10-2 and TRBJ2-1, with 13 positions matching TRBD2. In germline, CDR1 is WSHSY, CDR2 SAAADI. The CDR3 runs 14 residues. Losses at the gene ends were 6 bases for V and 9 bases for J; bases not matched to a gene: 5. This chain's CDR3 is CASRSGLAGSEQFF. CDR3 DNA: TGCGCCAGCAGATCGGGACTAGCGGGGAGTGAGCAGTTCTTC.

This clone showed up just once. The junction differs from germline at one of its ends, possibly a read error. V is TRBV6-2 or TRBV6-3 and J is TRBJ2-5; 14 bases align to TRBD2. The CDR3 runs to 15 residues. Germline CDR1 reads MNHEY; CDR2 reads SVGEGT. The CDR3 is CASSRGLAGGESQYF. In DNA, the CDR3 is TGTGCCAGCAGTCGAGGACTAGCGGGGGGAGAGTCCCAGTACTTC.

With respect to this clone: Other nucleotide sequences in the sample specify the same CDR3. For the CDR3, the DNA is TGTGCCAGCAGCCGGGGGGGGTCCGACTATGGCTACACCTTC. Protein product: CASSRGGSDYGYTF. This chain joins TRBV7-2 and TRBJ1-2, with a tentative D call TRBD1 (5 bases). The CDR3 is 14 residues long. From germline, CDR1 is SGHTA and CDR2 FQGNSA. V gave up 5 bases and J gave up 3 bases, with 13 bases separating them.

The CDR3 DNA is TGCAGCGTGTGGGGGGCGACTAGCGGGGCTACTAGCACAGATACGCAGTATTTT. The encoded protein is CSVWGATSGATSTDTQYF. J is TRBJ2-3 and V is TRBV29-1; 11 nucleotides match TRBD2. The CDR3 spans 18 residues. Germline assignment: CDR1 SQVTM and CDR2 ANQGSEA. The ends lost 6 bases at V and 0 bases at J; junction bases unmatched: 14.

The gene calls are TRBV7-6 and TRBJ2-2; a possible D gene is TRBD1 (5 bases). Germline CDR1 is SGHVS and CDR2 is FNYEAQ. V lost 1 base to trimming and J lost 3 bases, with 9 bases between them. The CDR3 totals 15 residues. The CDR3: CASSLVSTDTGELFF. The CDR3 DNA reads as TGTGCCAGCAGCTTAGTTTCGACAGACACCGGGGAGCTGTTTTTT.

The chain employs TRBV12-3 or TRBV12-4 and TRBJ2-7, with 10 bases lining up with TRBD1. The CDR3 totals 13 residues. V trimming: 5 bases; J trimming: 5 bases; junction bases outside the gene matches: 3. CDR3 sequence (DNA): TGTGCCAGCAGTCCCGGGACAGGGGACGAGCAGTACTTC. This translates into CASSPGTGDEQYF.

The J gene is TRBJ1-5, the V gene TRBV6-2 or TRBV6-3; tentative D call: TRBD1 (5 bases). The V gene lost 0 bases and the J gene lost 4 bases, with 10 bases spanning the gap. The CDR3 is made up of 15 amino acids. Germline V gene sequence: CDR1 MNHEY, CDR2 SVGEGT. CDR3 coding DNA: TGTGCCAGCAGTTACTCGGGGGGGGTTAATCAGCCCCAGCATTTT. Residues: CASSYSGGVNQPQHF.

The V and J genes are TRBV6-2 or TRBV6-3 and TRBJ1-3; no definite D call. CDR3 length equals 15 residues. Germline V gene data show CDR1 as MNHEY and CDR2 as SVGEGT. V lost 3 bases to trimming and J lost 0 bases, with 9 bases between them. Written as DNA, the CDR3 is TGTGCCAGCAGTTATTATCCGAGCTCTGGAAACACCATATATTTT. Its translation is CASSYYPSSGNTIYF.

The chain couples TRBV6-6 to TRBJ2-1; TRBD2 agrees at 8 bases. V was clipped by 5 bases and J by 2 bases; unmatched bases: 5. Germline V CDR1 and CDR2: MNHNY, SVGAGI (reference sequence). The CDR3 loop spans 15 amino acids. Written as DNA, the CDR3 is TGTGCCAGCAGTACGGCGGGGGGAACCTACAATGAGCAGTTCTTC. This encodes CASSTAGGTYNEQFF.

CDR3 in amino acids: CAIRPSGGADEQFF. Here the CDR3 DNA reads TGTGCCATCAGGCCTAGCGGGGGGGCCGATGAGCAGTTCTTC. The J gene is TRBJ2-1, the V gene TRBV10-3; 12 bases are a match to TRBD2. V lost 6 bases, J lost 8 bases, and 5 bases stayed unmatched. This CDR3 contains 14 residues. Germline loops: CDR1 ENHRY, CDR2 SYGVKD.

The rearrangement links TRBV18 to TRBJ1-1; D not certain. V lost 3 bases to trimming and J lost 1 base, with 15 bases between them. This CDR3 spans 16 amino acids. Per germline, CDR1 KGHSH and CDR2 LQKENI. The CDR3 loop reads CASSPQESSKNTEAFF. As DNA, the CDR3 is TGTGCCAGCTCACCCCAAGAAAGCTCGAAGAACACTGAAGCTTTCTTT.

V usage is TRBV6-5 and J usage is TRBJ1-6, with D possibly TRBD1 on 5 matching bases. V was cut by 2 bases and J by 6 bases, with 14 bases left in between. This CDR3 is built from 16 residues. Germline CDR1 reads MNHEY; CDR2 reads SVGAGI. The CDR3 region has the DNA TGTGCCAGCAGTTACCGGTCCAGACAGATTAATTCACCCCTCCACTTT. This translates into CASSYRSRQINSPLHF.

The chain uses TRBV2 and TRBJ2-3; D may be TRBD2 (6 bases). The CDR3 contains 15 residues. Between the trimmed V and J ends, which lost 1 base and 9 bases, there was a span of 17 bases. The germline CDR1 and CDR2 sequences are SNHLY and FYNNEI. In DNA form, the CDR3 reads TGTGCCAGCAGTGAAGTAGCGGACCCCCCGCACACGCAGTATTTT. It is translated as CASSEVADPPHTQYF.

CDR3 DNA sequence: TGTGCCAGCAGCTTTTCCGACAGGTGGAACACTGAAGCTTTCTTT. It yields the protein CASSFSDRWNTEAFF. V gene TRBV5-8 combines with J gene TRBJ1-1; D might be TRBD1 (6 bases). The CDR3 has 15 residues. From germline, CDR1 is SGHTS and CDR2 YDEGEE. V was cut by 2 bases and J by 1 base, with 12 bases left in between.

The V gene is TRBV15, the J gene TRBJ2-1, with 7 nucleotides matching TRBD2. CDR1 and CDR2 from the germline V gene are LNHNV and YYDKDF (reference sequence). V gave up 3 bases and J gave up 5 bases; unmatched junction bases: 7. This CDR3 has 15 residues. CDR3 coding DNA: TGTGCCACCAGCAGGGGGGGGGTTACGCACAATGAGCAGTTCTTC. Its translation is CATSRGGVTHNEQFF.

The CDR3 bases are TGTGCCAGTAGTACGGCAGGTAAAGGCTATGGCTACACCTTC. Translated: CASSTAGKGYGYTF. The V and J genes are TRBV19 and TRBJ1-2; D is uncertain. This CDR3 is built from 14 residues. V lost 4 bases, J lost 4 bases, and 13 bases lay in between. The germline CDR1 and CDR2 sequences are LNHDA and SQIVND (reference sequence). The variable domain in full, completed from reference TRBV19 and TRBJ1-2, reads DGGITQSPKYLFRKEGQNVTLSCEQNLNHDAMYWYRQDPGQGLRLIYYSQIVNDFQKGDIAEGYSVSREKKESFPLTVTSAQKNPTAFYLCASSTAGKGYGYTFGSGTRLTVV.

The rearrangement joins TRBV11-3 to TRBJ2-7; no clear D. This CDR3 comprises 13 residues. CDR1 and CDR2 (germline): SGHNT, YENEEA. Trimming pared 4 bases from V and 2 bases from J, leaving 9 bases between. CDR3: CASSYGNPYEQYF. DNA of the CDR3: TGTGCCAGCAGCTATGGCAATCCCTACGAGCAGTACTTC.

V usage is TRBV6-5 and J usage is TRBJ1-1; D remains unclear. V shed 10 bases and J shed 8 bases, with 14 bases lying between them. Germline V gene data show CDR1 as MNHEY and CDR2 as SVGAGI. The CDR3 has 11 residues. The CDR3 sequence is CATGNLLEAFF. The CDR3 DNA reads as TGTGCCACCGGGAACCTCCTAGAAGCTTTCTTT.

The V and J genes are TRBV6-5 and TRBJ1-5; D is unresolved. Deletions cut 2 bases from V and 8 bases from J, with 19 bases between. CDR3 length: 16 amino acids. Germline V gives CDR1 MNHEY, CDR2 SVGAGI. The CDR3 bases are TGTGCCAGCAGTTACAGGGAGACGGACCGAAGCAAGCCCCAGCATTTT. Translated: CASSYRETDRSKPQHF.

This clone appeared once. DNA of the CDR3: TGCAGCGCTCGACAGGGGGCGACGACGGTGGCCGGGGAGCTGTTTTTT. Its translation: CSARQGATTVAGELFF. This rearrangement joins TRBV29-1 to TRBJ2-2; 10 positions agree with TRBD1. V dropped 7 bases and J dropped 6; count of bases not matched to a gene: 14. Germline V lookup: CDR1 SQVTM, CDR2 ANQGSEA. The CDR3 is made up of 16 amino acids.

The genes are TRBV19 and TRBJ2-1; 7 bases fit TRBD2. The CDR3 consists of 18 residues. From germline, CDR1 is LNHDA and CDR2 SQIVND (reference sequence). J gave up 6 bases and V 0 bases, and 14 bases lay outside the gene matches. As DNA, the CDR3 is TGTGCCAGTAGTATAGATTTCCGGCCGCGGGGGACCTCCAATGAGCAGTTCTTC. It yields the protein CASSIDFRPRGTSNEQFF. Drawing the rest from reference TRBV19 and TRBJ2-1, the complete variable domain is DGGITQSPKYLFRKEGQNVTLSCEQNLNHDAMYWYRQDPGQGLRLIYYSQIVNDFQKGDIAEGYSVSREKKESFPLTVTSAQKNPTAFYLCASSIDFRPRGTSNEQFFGPGTRLTVL.

The J gene is TRBJ1-1, the V gene TRBV27; 9 bases are a match to TRBD1. Germline V gives CDR1 MNHEY, CDR2 SMNVEV (reference sequence). The CDR3 length is 14 residues. The V segment lost 5 bases and the J segment 3 bases; nucleotides outside the gene matches: 4. This CDR3 is CASSLQGAYTEAFF. CDR3 bases: TGTGCCAGCAGTCTACAGGGGGCGTACACTGAAGCTTTCTTT.